This TCR beta chain was recorded in a study of cytomegalovirus exposure and HLA in healthy donors. Study conclusions and caveats: Researchers reported in a later analysis that a missense DCLRE1C variant was tied to TCR beta V- and J-gene trimming. Reported results showed that the classifier diagnosed cytomegalovirus status with high specificity and sensitivity. A prior analysis recorded that most TCR beta V segments were productive about 90% or about 30% of the time. Roughly uniform depth of sequencing across donors was assumed in presence/absence analyses.

About this clone: Its matching antigen is unknown.

In the PCR, 60 Vbeta and 13 Jbeta primers were used. Using immunoSEQ multiplex PCR, the repertoire was profiled, and TCRdb retains in-frame clones only, with some absent. Of over 90,000 clones in the sample, roughly 70% were seen once. This TCR was sampled from a woman between 45 and 60 years old in good health and CMV-seronegative. Material: PBMCs.

The CDR3 nucleotides read TGTGCCAGCAGCCGCATAGAGAGCACCGGGGAGCTGTTTTTT. Its translation is CASSRIESTGELFF. This chain links TRBV7-7 with TRBJ2-2, with D hard to call. Looked up from germline, CDR1 is SSHAT and CDR2 is FNYEAQ (reference sequence). Trimming stripped 5 bases from V and 4 bases from J, with 11 bases between. CDR3 length equals 14 residues.